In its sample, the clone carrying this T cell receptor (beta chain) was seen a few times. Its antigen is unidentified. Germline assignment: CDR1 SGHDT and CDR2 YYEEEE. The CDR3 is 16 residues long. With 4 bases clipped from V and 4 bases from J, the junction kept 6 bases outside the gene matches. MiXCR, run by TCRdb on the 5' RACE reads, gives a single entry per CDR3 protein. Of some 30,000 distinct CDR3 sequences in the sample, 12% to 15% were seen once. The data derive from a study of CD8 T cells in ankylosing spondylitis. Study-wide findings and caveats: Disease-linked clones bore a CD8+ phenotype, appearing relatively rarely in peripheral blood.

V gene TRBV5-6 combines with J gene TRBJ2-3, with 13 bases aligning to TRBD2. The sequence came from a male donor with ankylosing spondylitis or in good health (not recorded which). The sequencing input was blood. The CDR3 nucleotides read TGTGCCAGCAGCACCTTGACTAGCGGGGGGTCAGATACGCAGTATTTT. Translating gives CASSTLTSGGSDTQYF.